One sample yielded the 15 T cell receptor beta chains listed below, sequenced in a study of a mutant IDH1 vaccine in newly diagnosed glioma. Time point: week 5, during vaccination. The vaccine gave 300 ug of a 20-mer mutant IDH1 peptide subcutaneously per dose. Measured with immunoSEQ multiplex PCR; TCRdb has only the in-frame clones, and not every one. The sample consists of about 38,000 clones, 70% to 80% of them appearing once. Antigens of these TCRs are unknown. The material was PBMCs, obtained from a glioma patient whose treatment included an IDH1 peptide vaccine. Every receptor here comes from a man in his forties or fifties with glioma.

The chain uses TRBV7-9 and TRBJ1-6; D remains unclear. CDR3 size: 16 residues. V lost 1 base and J 0 bases, leaving 7 bases between the germline ends. The germline gives CDR1 SEHNR, CDR2 FQNEAQ (reference sequence). This CDR3 is CASSLDGSSYNSPLHF. The CDR3 nucleotides read TGTGCCAGCAGCTTAGACGGGAGCTCCTATAATTCACCCCTCCACTTT. The full variable domain, in which reference TRBV7-9 and TRBJ1-6 provide the parts outside the CDR3, is DTGVSQNPRHKITKRGQNVTFRCDPISEHNRLYWYRQTLGQGPEFLTYFQNEAQLEKSRLLSDRFSAERPKGSFSTLEIQRTEQGDSAMYLCASSLDGSSYNSPLHFGNGTRLTVT.

This sequence joins TRBV4-1 and TRBJ1-5; D uncertain. Germline assignment: CDR1 MGHRA and CDR2 YSYEKL. V shed 4 bases and J shed 0 bases, with 19 bases lying between them. This CDR3 contains 18 residues. CDR3 sequence: CASSREDFRTYSNQPQHF. DNA for the CDR3: TGCGCCAGCAGCCGCGAAGATTTCAGGACGTATAGCAATCAGCCCCAGCATTTT.

The chain is built from TRBV10-3 and TRBJ2-5; D remains unclear. CDR3 size: 13 residues. Trimming took 11 bases from V and 5 from J, leaving 18 bases between them. Germline CDR1 reads ENHRY; CDR2 reads SYGVKD. In DNA, the CDR3 is TGTGCCCCCTGCCACGGGCCGCGGGAGACCCAGTACTTC. Protein product: CAPCHGPRETQYF.

This clone was detected a few times. The chain employs TRBV10-2 and TRBJ1-5; D is possibly TRBD1 (5 bases). Germline CDR1 reads WSHSY; CDR2 reads SAAADI. Trimming shortened V by 5 bases and J by 4 bases, and 12 bases separated the two germline ends. The CDR3 consists of 14 residues. The CDR3 sequence is CASSQGNLNQPQHF. DNA for the CDR3: TGCGCCAGCAGTCAGGGAAACTTGAATCAGCCCCAGCATTTT.

This clone has just one count. The chain is built from TRBV10-2 and TRBJ1-1; D remains unclear. V shed 3 bases and J shed 1 base, with 3 bases lying between them. The CDR3 is 12 amino acids. Per the germline V gene, CDR1 is WSHSY and CDR2 is SAAADI. The CDR3 is CASSDQNTEAFF. CDR3 sequence (DNA): TGCGCCAGCAGTGATCAGAACACTGAAGCTTTCTTT.

V usage is TRBV2 and J usage is TRBJ2-7; no clear D. Per the germline V gene, CDR1 is SNHLY and CDR2 is FYNNEI. CDR3 length: 13 residues. With 2 bases removed from V and 7 bases from J, the gap between germline ends came to 12 bases. CDR3 nucleotides: TGTGCCAGCAGTGAACGCGGTGTGGGGGAGCAGTACTTC. It encodes CASSERGVGEQYF.

The chain couples TRBV2 to TRBJ2-7; D remains unclear. The CDR3 runs 11 residues. Germline V gene lookup returns CDR1 SNHLY and CDR2 FYNNEI. Trimming left V 4 bases short and J 10 bases short, with 11 bases between. This CDR3 is CASSVHKGQYF. CDR3 nucleotides: TGTGCCAGCAGTGTCCACAAAGGCCAGTACTTC.

The V gene is TRBV4-1, the J gene TRBJ2-7; D remains ambiguous. The CDR3 is made up of 13 amino acids. Germline-derived CDR1 and CDR2 are MGHRA and YSYEKL. V lost 0 bases and J 2 bases, leaving 5 bases between the germline ends. The CDR3 here is CASSQDTAYEQYF. DNA for the CDR3: TGCGCCAGCAGCCAAGATACGGCCTACGAGCAGTACTTC.

The rearrangement joins TRBV6-5 to TRBJ2-3; D gene unclear. Germline V lookup: CDR1 MNHEY, CDR2 SVGAGI. V lost 2 bases, J lost 3 bases, and 15 bases lay in between. CDR3 size: 16 residues. In DNA, the CDR3 is TGTGCCAGCAGTTACACGTCTAGGAAGGCAACAGATACGCAGTATTTT. Encoded protein: CASSYTSRKATDTQYF.

The gene calls are TRBV19 and TRBJ2-6; D uncertain. The length of the CDR3 is 16 residues. From germline, CDR1 is LNHDA and CDR2 SQIVND (reference sequence). Trimming took 5 bases from V and 0 from J, leaving 11 bases between them. The CDR3 region has the DNA TGTGCCAGTAGTCCTATGACAAGCTCTGGGGCCAACGTCCTGACTTTC. It specifies CASSPMTSSGANVLTF. Together with reference TRBV19 and TRBJ2-6, the CDR3 gives the full variable domain: DGGITQSPKYLFRKEGQNVTLSCEQNLNHDAMYWYRQDPGQGLRLIYYSQIVNDFQKGDIAEGYSVSREKKESFPLTVTSAQKNPTAFYLCASSPMTSSGANVLTFGAGSRLTVL.

This rearrangement joins TRBV7-6 to TRBJ1-3; a possible D gene is TRBD1 (5 bases). Germline CDR1 and CDR2: SGHVS and FNYEAQ. This CDR3 is built from 15 residues. V was cut by 5 bases and J by 5 bases, with 16 bases left in between. As DNA, the CDR3 is TGTGCCAGCAGCCCGGGGGGAAGCGGAAGAAACACCATATATTTT. Amino acid sequence: CASSPGGSGRNTIYF.

The chain uses TRBV6-6 and TRBJ2-5; 12 bases are shared with TRBD2. The CDR3 spans 14 residues. Looked up from germline, CDR1 is MNHNY and CDR2 is SVGAGI (reference sequence). The V segment lost 7 bases and the J segment 2 bases; nucleotides outside the gene matches: 2. CDR3 nucleotides: TGTGCCAGCAAAACTAGCGGGGGGCAAGAGACCCAGTACTTC. Encoded protein: CASKTSGGQETQYF.

The rearrangement joins TRBV7-9 to TRBJ2-1; no definite D call. The CDR3 length is 11 residues. CDR1 SEHNR and CDR2 FQNEAQ come from the germline V gene (reference sequence). V lost 8 bases and J 6 bases, leaving 8 bases between the germline ends. The chain's CDR3 is CASAISNEQFF. CDR3 nucleotides: TGTGCCAGCGCGATAAGCAATGAGCAGTTCTTC.

In this sample, this clone turned up once. V usage is TRBV5-4 and J usage is TRBJ1-3, with D possibly being TRBD1 (6 bases). Trimming took 4 bases from V and 11 from J, leaving 19 bases between them. The CDR3 has 14 residues. Germline values: CDR1 SGHNT, CDR2 YYREEE (reference sequence). The CDR3 protein is CASSLDSPGFPIYF. CDR3 in DNA: TGTGCCAGCAGCCTGGACAGCCCAGGTTTCCCCATATATTTT.

This chain uses TRBV5-1 with TRBJ1-1; no definite D call. This CDR3 has 15 residues. The germline V and J ends were trimmed by 6 bases and 2 bases, with 17 bases remaining between them. Germline CDR1 and CDR2: SGHRS and YFSETQ. The CDR3 DNA sequence: TGCGCCAGCACCATAGACCTGGGCCTAAACACTGAAGCTTTCTTT. Translating gives CASTIDLGLNTEAFF.